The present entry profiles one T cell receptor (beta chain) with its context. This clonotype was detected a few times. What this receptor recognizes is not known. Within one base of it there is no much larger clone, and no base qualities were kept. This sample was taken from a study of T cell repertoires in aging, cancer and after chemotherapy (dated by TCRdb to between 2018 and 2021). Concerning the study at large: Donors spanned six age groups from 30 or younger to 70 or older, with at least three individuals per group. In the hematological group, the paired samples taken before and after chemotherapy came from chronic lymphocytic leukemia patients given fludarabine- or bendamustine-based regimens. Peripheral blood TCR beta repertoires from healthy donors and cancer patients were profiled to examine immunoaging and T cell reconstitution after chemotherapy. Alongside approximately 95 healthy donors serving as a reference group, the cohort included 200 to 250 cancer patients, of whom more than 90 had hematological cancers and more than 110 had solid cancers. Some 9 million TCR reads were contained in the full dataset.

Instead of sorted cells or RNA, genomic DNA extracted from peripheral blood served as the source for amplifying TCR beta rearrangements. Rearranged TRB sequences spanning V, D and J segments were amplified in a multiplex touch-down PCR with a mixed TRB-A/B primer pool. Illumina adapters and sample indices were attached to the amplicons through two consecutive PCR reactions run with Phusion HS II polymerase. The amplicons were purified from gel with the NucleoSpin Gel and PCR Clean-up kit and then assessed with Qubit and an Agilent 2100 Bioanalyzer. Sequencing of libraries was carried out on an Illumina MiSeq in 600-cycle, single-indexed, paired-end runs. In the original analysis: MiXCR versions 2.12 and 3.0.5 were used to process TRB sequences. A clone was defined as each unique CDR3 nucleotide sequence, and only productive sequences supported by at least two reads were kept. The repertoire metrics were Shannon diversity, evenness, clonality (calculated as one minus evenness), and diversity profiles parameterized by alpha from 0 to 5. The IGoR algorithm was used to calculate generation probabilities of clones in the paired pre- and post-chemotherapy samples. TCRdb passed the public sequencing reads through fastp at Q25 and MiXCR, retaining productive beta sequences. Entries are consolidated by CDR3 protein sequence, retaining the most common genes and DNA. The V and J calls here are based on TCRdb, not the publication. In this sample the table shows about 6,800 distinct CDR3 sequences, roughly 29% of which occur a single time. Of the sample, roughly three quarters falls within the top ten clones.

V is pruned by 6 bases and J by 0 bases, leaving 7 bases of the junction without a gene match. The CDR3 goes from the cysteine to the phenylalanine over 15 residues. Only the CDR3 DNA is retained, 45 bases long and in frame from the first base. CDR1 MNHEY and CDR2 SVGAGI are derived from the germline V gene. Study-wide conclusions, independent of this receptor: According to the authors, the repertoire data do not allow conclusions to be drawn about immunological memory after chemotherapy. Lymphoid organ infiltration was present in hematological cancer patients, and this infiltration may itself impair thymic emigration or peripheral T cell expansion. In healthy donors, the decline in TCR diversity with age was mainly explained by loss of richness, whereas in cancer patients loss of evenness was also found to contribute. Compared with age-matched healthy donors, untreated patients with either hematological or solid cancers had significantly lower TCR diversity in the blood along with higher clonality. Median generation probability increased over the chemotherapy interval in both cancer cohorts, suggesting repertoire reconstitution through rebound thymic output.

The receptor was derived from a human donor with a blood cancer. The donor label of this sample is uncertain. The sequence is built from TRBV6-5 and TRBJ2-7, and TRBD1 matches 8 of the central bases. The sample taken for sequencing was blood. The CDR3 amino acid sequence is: CASRATGAASYEQYF. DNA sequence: TGTGCCAGCAGAGCGACAGGGGCCGCCTCCTACGAGCAGTACTTC.